The 20 T cell receptor beta chains reported below all come from one sample, sequenced in a study of CD4 T cell repertoires in COVID-19. Sequenced by immunoSEQ multiplex PCR; TCRdb stores in-frame clones only, minus some. The table lists some 71,000 clones, around four fifths of them singletons. The starting material was CD4+ T cells from peripheral blood, obtained after recovery from COVID-19. The origin of the receptors is a human donor who had COVID-19.

This chain links TRBV10-1 with TRBJ2-7; D is possibly TRBD2 (5 bases). Per germline, CDR1 WNHNN and CDR2 SYGVQD (reference sequence). V lost 5 bases to trimming and J lost 4 bases, with 21 bases between them. The length of the CDR3 is 16 residues. The DNA of the CDR3 is TGCGCCAGCAGTAACATGGTCGGTGCGGGCGGGTACGAGCAGTACTTC. Protein product: CASSNMVGAGGYEQYF.

This clone was counted only a few times. The chain recombines TRBV28 with TRBJ1-5; TRBD1 agrees at 9 bases. The CDR3 has 19 amino acids. V shed 5 bases and J 0 bases; nucleotides not matched to a gene: 14. Germline values: CDR1 MDHEN, CDR2 SYDVKM. The DNA for the CDR3 is TGTGCCAGCAGTAATCCGGGGACAGGGAAGAAGTATAGCAATCAGCCCCAGCATTTT. Its translation is CASSNPGTGKKYSNQPQHF. Combining the CDR3 with reference TRBV28 and TRBJ1-5 gives the whole variable domain DVKVTQSSRYLVKRTGEKVFLECVQDMDHENMFWYRQDPGLGLRLIYFSYDVKMKEKGDIPEGYSVSREKKERFSLILESASTNQTSMYLCASSNPGTGKKYSNQPQHFGDGTRLSIL.

The rearrangement links TRBV10-2 to TRBJ1-3; D gene unclear. Between the trimmed V and J ends, which lost 9 bases and 4 bases, there was a span of 7 bases. The CDR3 loop spans 11 amino acids. Germline V gene data show CDR1 as WSHSY and CDR2 as SAAADI. Here the CDR3 reads CASSAGNTIYF. For the CDR3, the DNA is TGCGCCAGTTCTGCGGGAAACACCATATATTTT.

V and J are TRBV19 and TRBJ2-5, with 10 bases fitting TRBD1. The V and J ends lost 5 bases and 4 bases, in that order; junction bases with no gene match: 7. The CDR3 contains 15 residues. Per the germline V gene, CDR1 is LNHDA and CDR2 is SQIVND (reference sequence). The CDR3 sequence is CASSYGTGVRETQYF. As DNA, the CDR3 is TGTGCCAGTAGTTACGGGACAGGGGTGCGAGAGACCCAGTACTTC. The full variable domain, in which reference TRBV19 and TRBJ2-5 provide the parts outside the CDR3, is DGGITQSPKYLFRKEGQNVTLSCEQNLNHDAMYWYRQDPGQGLRLIYYSQIVNDFQKGDIAEGYSVSREKKESFPLTVTSAQKNPTAFYLCASSYGTGVRETQYFGPGTRLLVL.

This clone was seen a handful of times. The DNA for the CDR3 is TGTGCCAGCAGCCACCGCGACAGGGGCTCCTACAATGAGCAGTTCTTC. Its protein product is CASSHRDRGSYNEQFF. The chain employs TRBV7-9 and TRBJ2-1; the match to TRBD1 covers 8 bases. Germline-derived CDR1 and CDR2 are SEHNR and FQNEAQ (reference sequence). This CDR3 is 16 amino acids long. The V and J ends lost 5 bases and 0 bases, in that order; junction bases with no gene match: 6.

A remark on this clone: Mismatch with germline at one junction end may stem from a read error. The chain combines TRBV2 with TRBJ1-4; TRBD1 is a possible D gene (5 bases). The CDR3 is 12 amino acids. Looked up from germline, CDR1 is SNHLY and CDR2 is FYNNEI. CDR3 in amino acids: CASSLGSGHNVF. DNA for the CDR3: TGTGCCAGCAGCTTAGGGTCAGGACACAACGTTTTT.

The chain combines TRBV2 with TRBJ1-5; 10 bases are a match to TRBD1. The CDR3 runs 15 residues. The germline gives CDR1 SNHLY, CDR2 FYNNEI. The ends lost 6 bases at V and 7 bases at J; junction bases unmatched: 9. CDR3: CASRLRGTGDQPQHF. The DNA for the CDR3 is TGTGCCAGCAGGCTCCGAGGGACAGGGGACCAGCCCCAGCATTTT.

The chain employs TRBV5-1 and TRBJ2-7, with 9 bases that match TRBD1. The V and J ends lost 4 bases and 1 base, in that order; junction bases with no gene match: 6. Looked up from germline, CDR1 is SGHRS and CDR2 is YFSETQ. CDR3 length: 15 residues. The CDR3 sequence is CASSPAGTGSYEQYF. The CDR3 DNA reads TGCGCCAGCAGCCCTGCCGGGACAGGGTCCTACGAGCAGTACTTC.

The CDR3 is CASSLDKVRTGANVLTF. Written as DNA, the CDR3 is TGTGCCAGCAGCTTGGACAAGGTTCGTACTGGGGCCAACGTCCTGACTTTC. The V and J genes are TRBV5-5 and TRBJ2-6; no firm D call. V shed 0 bases and J shed 2 bases, with 12 bases lying between them. This CDR3 spans 17 amino acids. CDR1 SGHKS and CDR2 YYEKEE come from the germline V gene (reference sequence).

This chain links TRBV10-3 with TRBJ1-2; 7 bases line up with TRBD1. Per the germline V gene, CDR1 is ENHRY and CDR2 is SYGVKD. The CDR3 loop spans 13 amino acids. J was trimmed by 5 bases and V by 10 bases; bases with no gene match: 10. CDR3 region: CATSDRLQYGYTF. The CDR3 DNA reads as TGTGCCACCTCGGACAGGCTTCAGTATGGCTACACCTTC.

The chain is built from TRBV5-6 and TRBJ1-2; D remains ambiguous. CDR1 is SGHDT, CDR2 YYEEEE, per germline. The CDR3 contains 13 residues. The V and J ends lost 4 bases and 4 bases respectively, with 11 bases between them. The CDR3: CASSPARGYGYTF. As DNA, the CDR3 is TGTGCCAGCAGCCCAGCCCGAGGCTATGGCTACACCTTC. Combining the CDR3 with reference TRBV5-6 and TRBJ1-2 gives the whole variable domain DAGVTQSPTHLIKTRGQQVTLRCSPKSGHDTVSWYQQALGQGPQFIFQYYEEEERQRGNFPDRFSGHQFPNYSSELNVNALLLGDSALYLCASSPARGYGYTFGSGTRLTVV.

V is TRBV7-9 and J is TRBJ1-3; D uncertain. Germline values: CDR1 SEHNR, CDR2 FQNEAQ (reference sequence). CDR3 length: 16 residues. V lost 3 bases and J lost 1, with 13 bases in between. CDR3 DNA: TGTGCCAGCAGCTTGACCTCAAAAACGTCTGGAAACACCATATATTTT. This gives the protein CASSLTSKTSGNTIYF.

This clone was found once. The V gene is TRBV28, the J gene TRBJ2-5; D ambiguous. There are 14 residues in the CDR3. Trimming shortened V by 1 base and J by 2 bases, and 8 bases separated the two germline ends. Germline CDR1 reads MDHEN; CDR2 reads SYDVKM. The CDR3 is CASSLYNSQETQYF. CDR3 DNA: TGTGCCAGCAGTTTATACAACAGTCAAGAGACCCAGTACTTC. Full variable domain (missing parts from reference TRBV28 and TRBJ2-5): DVKVTQSSRYLVKRTGEKVFLECVQDMDHENMFWYRQDPGLGLRLIYFSYDVKMKEKGDIPEGYSVSREKKERFSLILESASTNQTSMYLCASSLYNSQETQYFGPGTRLLVL.

The genes are TRBV10-1 and TRBJ1-1, with TRBD1 as a possible D gene (6 bases). From germline, CDR1 is WNHNN and CDR2 SYGVQD (reference sequence). The length of the CDR3 is 15 residues. The ends were cut back, 4 bases at V and 2 bases at J, with 14 bases in the middle. DNA of the CDR3: TGCGCCAGCAGTGGCACCGGGACACCAAACACTGAAGCTTTCTTT. Its protein product is CASSGTGTPNTEAFF.

This clone was detected once. The chain links TRBV6-2 or TRBV6-3 to TRBJ2-3; weak D call: TRBD2 (5 bases). From germline, CDR1 is MNHEY and CDR2 SVGEGT. V lost 3 bases to trimming and J lost 3 bases, with 10 bases between them. The CDR3 runs 14 residues. CDR3 amino acids: CASSYFGSTDTQYF. The DNA of the CDR3 is TGTGCCAGCAGTTATTTTGGGAGTACAGATACGCAGTATTTT.

V gene TRBV30 combines with J gene TRBJ1-4; possible D gene TRBD1, 5 bases. The V gene lost 2 bases and the J gene lost 7 bases, with 11 bases spanning the gap. The CDR3 sequence is 13 residues long. From germline, CDR1 is GTSNPN and CDR2 SVGIG (reference sequence). CDR3 sequence: CAWSLGGSEKLFF. CDR3 DNA: TGTGCCTGGAGTTTGGGGGGAAGTGAAAAACTGTTTTTT.

This clone was observed once. This sequence joins TRBV18 and TRBJ2-5; 9 bases are a match to TRBD1. The CDR3 totals 15 residues. Looked up from germline, CDR1 is KGHSH and CDR2 is LQKENI. Unmatched junction bases numbered 8, after V lost 4 bases and J lost 5 bases. The CDR3 is CASSLNRGRLETQYF. The DNA for the CDR3 is TGTGCCAGCTCACTGAACAGGGGGCGCTTGGAGACCCAGTACTTC.

This sequence joins TRBV7-6 and TRBJ1-3; no firm D call. Trimming took off 0 bases at V and 4 bases at J, with 13 bases between the two ends. Germline values: CDR1 SGHVS, CDR2 FNYEAQ. This CDR3 contains 16 residues. DNA of the CDR3: TGTGCCAGCAGCTTAGCGGCCGGGGAGGCCGGAAACACCATATATTTT. Translated, it gives CASSLAAGEAGNTIYF.

The chain is built from TRBV19 and TRBJ2-1; TRBD2 matches 15 bases. Germline values: CDR1 LNHDA, CDR2 SQIVND (reference sequence). The CDR3 extends over 17 amino acids. The ends lost 5 bases at V and 4 bases at J; junction bases unmatched: 6. The CDR3 reads CASSLGTSGGLYNEQFF. The CDR3 DNA reads TGTGCCAGTAGTCTCGGGACTAGCGGGGGGCTATACAATGAGCAGTTCTTC.

The J gene is TRBJ2-7, the V gene TRBV7-9; D may be TRBD2 (6 bases). V lost 5 bases and J lost 7, with 18 bases in between. The CDR3 contains 14 residues. CDR1 and CDR2 (germline): SEHNR, FQNEAQ (reference sequence). The CDR3 DNA follows: TGTGCCAGCAGCCTAGTAGCCGGGACTCCTGAGCAGTACTTC. Translating it yields CASSLVAGTPEQYF. Combining the CDR3 with reference TRBV7-9 and TRBJ2-7 gives the whole variable domain DTGVSQNPRHKITKRGQNVTFRCDPISEHNRLYWYRQTLGQGPEFLTYFQNEAQLEKSRLLSDRFSAERPKGSFSTLEIQRTEQGDSAMYLCASSLVAGTPEQYFGPGTRLTVT.